The entry that follows covers one TCR beta chain sequence. Its antigen remains unidentified. CD45RO-CCR7+CD27+CD95- expression identified naive CD8+ T cells. The source of the sample is a study of CXCR3-negative and CXCR3-positive naive CD8 T cells. Turning to the study itself: The TRB read total, about 130 million, broke down to about 1.5 +/- 0.3 million reads per library. Whole-study findings and limits: Naive cells that were CXCR3-positive had more hydrophobic TRB CDR3s (compared with CXCR3-negative naive cells). Memory cells diverged, while naive CXCR3-positive and CXCR3-negative cells had similar TRBV-TRBJ usage.

The TRB cDNA libraries were prepared by 5' RACE with UMI labels. TCRdb re-called the 5' RACE reads; every CDR3 protein appears as one record, without DNA. In all, the sample yields 75,000 to 100,000 distinct CDR3 sequences. The CDR3 contains 14 residues. Germline V lookup: CDR1 KGHSH, CDR2 LQKENI. The material sequenced was naive CXCR3+ CD8+ T cells from blood. As to subset: CD45RO-CCR7+CD27+CD95- naive CD8+ T cells expressing CXCR3 (TNR3+). The receptor was derived from a human donor in good health. Some clones in this sample may be carry-over from other donors' samples. The chain carries TRBV18 and TRBJ1-1; TCRdb's D call of TRBD1 is untestable without DNA. The CDR3 sequence: CASSKGAGNTEAFF.